One sample yielded the 9 T cell receptor beta chains listed below, sequenced in a study of cytomegalovirus exposure and HLA in healthy donors (dated by TCRdb to 2015 to 2018). The library was prepared using the immunoSEQ multiplex PCR assay. A mixture of 60 forward primers for TCR Vbeta segments and 13 reverse primers for TCR Jbeta segments was used in the multiplex PCR. TCRdb retrieved this table from immuneACCESS and kept in-frame rearrangements only. Not all clones are present; in checked studies, unresolved V genes account for under half, and no reason is known for the remainder. For this sample there are about 200,000 clones; roughly 73% appear just once. The top ten clonotypes cover 1.8% of the sample. The sample was PBMCs. The origin of the receptors is a woman aged 25 to 39 in good health and CMV-seronegative.

This chain links TRBV18 with TRBJ1-4; D is ambiguous. The CDR3 extends over 13 amino acids. From germline, CDR1 is KGHSH and CDR2 LQKENI. The V end was cut by 8 bases, the J end by 0 bases, with 7 bases between. The CDR3 bases are TGTGCCAGCGAGGGTGCAACTAATGAAAAACTGTTTTTT. This encodes CASEGATNEKLFF.

This clone was seen a few times. The chain has TRBV5-6 and TRBJ2-1; unclear D gene. Looked up from germline, CDR1 is SGHDT and CDR2 is YYEEEE. This CDR3 comprises 11 residues. Trimming left V 3 bases short and J 8 bases short, with 6 bases between. The CDR3 region is CASSYLDEQFF. Written as DNA, the CDR3 is TGTGCCAGCAGCTACCTAGATGAGCAGTTCTTC.

The genes are TRBV11-3 and TRBJ2-2; tentative D call: TRBD1 (6 bases). The V and J ends lost 0 bases and 7 bases respectively, with 15 bases between them. Germline values: CDR1 SGHNT, CDR2 YENEEA. The CDR3 loop spans 16 amino acids. The CDR3 sequence is CASSLDKRQGSGELFF. As DNA, the CDR3 is TGTGCCAGCAGCTTAGATAAAAGGCAGGGGAGCGGGGAGCTGTTTTTT.

There are a few counts of this clone. V is TRBV5-1 and J is TRBJ2-7, with 7 bases identical to TRBD1. With V trimmed by 5 bases and J by 0 bases, 5 bases remained unmatched. CDR1 and CDR2 (germline): SGHRS, YFSETQ. The CDR3 totals 14 residues. CDR3 bases: TGCGCCAGCAGGGACAGGCCGAACTCCTACGAGCAGTACTTC. Protein sequence: CASRDRPNSYEQYF. Looking up the rest from reference TRBV5-1 and TRBJ2-7 gives the full variable domain: KAGVTQTPRYLIKTRGQQVTLSCSPISGHRSVSWYQQTPGQGLQFLFEYFSETQRNKGNFPGRFSGRQFSNSRSEMNVSTLELGDSALYLCASRDRPNSYEQYFGPGTRLTVT.

This clone was seen once. The chain recombines TRBV6-5 with TRBJ2-3, with TRBD2 identical over 7 bases. CDR1 MNHEY and CDR2 SVGAGI come from the germline V gene. The J segment lost 1 base and the V segment lost 2 bases, leaving 6 bases of the junction unmatched. The length of the CDR3 is 16 residues. This CDR3 is CASSYGAGVGTDTQYF. The CDR3 DNA reads as TGTGCCAGCAGTTACGGGGCGGGAGTCGGCACAGATACGCAGTATTTT.

The J gene is TRBJ2-7, the V gene TRBV14, with 11 bases aligning to TRBD2. The CDR3 loop spans 16 amino acids. V trimming: 3 bases; J trimming: 3 bases; junction bases outside the gene matches: 7. Germline V gene sequence: CDR1 SGHDN, CDR2 FVKESK. CDR3 amino acids: CASSHQTSGILYEQYF. The CDR3, as DNA: TGTGCCAGCAGCCATCAGACTAGCGGGATTCTCTACGAGCAGTACTTC.

CDR3 amino acids: CASSQKGTIRVGYNEQFF. In DNA, the CDR3 is TGTGCCAGCAGCCAAAAGGGGACTATCCGGGTGGGCTACAATGAGCAGTTCTTC. The rearrangement uses TRBV7-9 and TRBJ2-1, with 7 positions matching TRBD2. V shed 5 bases, J shed 3 bases, and the junction held 16 bases outside the gene matches. The CDR3 has 18 residues. The V gene's germline CDR1 is SEHNR and CDR2 FQNEAQ (reference sequence).

V and J are TRBV7-9 and TRBJ1-1; D gene uncertain. Per the germline V gene, CDR1 is SEHNR and CDR2 is FQNEAQ (reference sequence). The CDR3 is made up of 12 amino acids. The ends were cut back, 2 bases at V and 4 bases at J, with 5 bases in the middle. The CDR3 here is CASSLTSTEAFF. CDR3 coding DNA: TGTGCCAGCAGCTTAACAAGCACTGAAGCTTTCTTT.

The chain combines TRBV10-1 with TRBJ2-1; 7 nucleotides align to TRBD2. This CDR3 comprises 18 residues. V gave up 7 bases and J gave up 2 bases; unmatched junction bases: 17. Germline V gene lookup returns CDR1 WNHNN and CDR2 SYGVQD (reference sequence). The CDR3 loop reads CASTYQGRASTPYNEQFF. The CDR3, as DNA: TGCGCCAGCACCTACCAAGGGAGGGCTTCGACCCCCTACAATGAGCAGTTCTTC.